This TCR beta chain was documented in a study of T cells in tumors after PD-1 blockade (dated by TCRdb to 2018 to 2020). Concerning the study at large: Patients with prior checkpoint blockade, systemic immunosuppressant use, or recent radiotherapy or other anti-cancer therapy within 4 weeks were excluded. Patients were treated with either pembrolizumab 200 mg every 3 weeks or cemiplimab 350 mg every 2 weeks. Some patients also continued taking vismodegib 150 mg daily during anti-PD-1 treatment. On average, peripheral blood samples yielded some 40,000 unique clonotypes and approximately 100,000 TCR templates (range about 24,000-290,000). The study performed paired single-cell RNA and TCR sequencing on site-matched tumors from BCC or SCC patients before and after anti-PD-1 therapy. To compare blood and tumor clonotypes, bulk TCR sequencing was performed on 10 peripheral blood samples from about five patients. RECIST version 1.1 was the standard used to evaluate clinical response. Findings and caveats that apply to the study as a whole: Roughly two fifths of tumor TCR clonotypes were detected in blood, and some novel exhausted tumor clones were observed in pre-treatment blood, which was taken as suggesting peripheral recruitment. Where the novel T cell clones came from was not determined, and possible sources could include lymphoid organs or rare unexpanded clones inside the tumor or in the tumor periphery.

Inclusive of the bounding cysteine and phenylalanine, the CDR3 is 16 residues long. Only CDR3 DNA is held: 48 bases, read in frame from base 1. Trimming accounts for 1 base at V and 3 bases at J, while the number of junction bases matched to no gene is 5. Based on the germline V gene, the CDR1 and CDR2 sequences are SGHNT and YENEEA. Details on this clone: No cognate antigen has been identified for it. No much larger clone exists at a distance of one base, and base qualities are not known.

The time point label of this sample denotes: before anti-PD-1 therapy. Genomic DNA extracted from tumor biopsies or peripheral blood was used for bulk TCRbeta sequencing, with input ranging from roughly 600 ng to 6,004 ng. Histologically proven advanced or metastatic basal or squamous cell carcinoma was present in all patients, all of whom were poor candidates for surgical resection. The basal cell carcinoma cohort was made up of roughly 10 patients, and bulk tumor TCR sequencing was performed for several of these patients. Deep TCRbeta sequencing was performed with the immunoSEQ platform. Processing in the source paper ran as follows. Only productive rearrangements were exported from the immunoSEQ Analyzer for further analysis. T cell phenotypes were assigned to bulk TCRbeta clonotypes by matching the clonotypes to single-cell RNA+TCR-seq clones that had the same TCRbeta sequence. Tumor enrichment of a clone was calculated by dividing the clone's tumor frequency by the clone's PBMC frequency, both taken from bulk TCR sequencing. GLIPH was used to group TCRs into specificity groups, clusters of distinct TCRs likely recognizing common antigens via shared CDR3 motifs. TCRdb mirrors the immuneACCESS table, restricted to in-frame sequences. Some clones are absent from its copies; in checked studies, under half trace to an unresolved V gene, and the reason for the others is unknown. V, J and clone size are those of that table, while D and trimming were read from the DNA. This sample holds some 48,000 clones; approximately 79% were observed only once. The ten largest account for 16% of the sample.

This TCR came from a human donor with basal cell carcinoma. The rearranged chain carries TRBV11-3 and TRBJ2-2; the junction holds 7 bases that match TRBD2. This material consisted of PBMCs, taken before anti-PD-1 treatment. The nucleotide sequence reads TGTGCCAGCAGCTTAGGAGTCCTAGCGGACACCGGGGAGCTGTTTTTT. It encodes CASSLGVLADTGELFF.